The 32 T cell receptor beta chains below all came from one sample that was sequenced in a study of blood T cell repertoires in COVID-19. Produced via immunoSEQ multiplex PCR; TCRdb's table is partial and in-frame only. The top ten hold 0.8% to 1% of the sample, which has about 420,000 clones, approximately 90% seen once. Sequencing was done on a sample of peripheral blood. Receptors were obtained from a man aged 18 to 29 with COVID-19, enrolled during active disease.

V is TRBV6-5 and J is TRBJ2-3; a weak D match, TRBD1 (6 bases). The CDR3 runs 13 residues. CDR1 and CDR2 from the germline V gene are MNHEY and SVGAGI. Trimming left V 5 bases short and J 4 bases short, with 10 bases between. Written as DNA, the CDR3 is TGTGCCAGCAGTAGGAGACAGGCAGATACGCAGTATTTT. It yields the protein CASSRRQADTQYF.

CDR3 in DNA: TGTGCCAGCTCACGGGAGGGGACCAACACTGAAGCTTTCTTT. Translation: CASSREGTNTEAFF. The rearrangement uses TRBV18 and TRBJ1-1; the D gene is possibly TRBD1 (5 bases). The CDR3 has 14 amino acids. From germline, CDR1 is KGHSH and CDR2 LQKENI. V gave up 4 bases and J gave up 2 bases, with 11 bases separating them.

This chain links TRBV28 with TRBJ1-2; the match to TRBD1 covers 8 bases. Germline V gives CDR1 MDHEN, CDR2 SYDVKM. V shed 6 bases, J shed 1 base, and the junction held 13 bases outside the gene matches. The CDR3 contains 17 residues. CDR3 residues: CASSFRDRTADNYGYTF. In nucleotides, the CDR3 is TGTGCCAGCAGCTTCCGGGACAGGACGGCGGATAACTATGGCTACACCTTC.

This clone was recorded only once. The chain joins TRBV5-4 to TRBJ2-3; 8 positions agree with TRBD1. CDR3 size: 16 residues. Germline CDR1 SGHNT, CDR2 YYREEE (reference sequence). Losses at the gene ends were 5 bases for V and 2 bases for J; bases not matched to a gene: 10. The CDR3 coding sequence is TGTGCCAGCAGTATACCCGGGACAGGTTACACAGATACGCAGTATTTT. It codes for CASSIPGTGYTDTQYF.

The rearrangement uses TRBV30 and TRBJ1-5; 8 nucleotides match TRBD1. V trimming: 3 bases; J trimming: 7 bases; junction bases outside the gene matches: 5. CDR1 and CDR2 (germline): GTSNPN, SVGIG (reference sequence). This CDR3 has 13 amino acids. The CDR3 nucleotides read TGTGCCTGGAGGGACAGGGCCAAACAGCCCCAGCATTTT. Residues: CAWRDRAKQPQHF.

J is TRBJ1-2 and V is TRBV5-4; 7 nucleotides line up with TRBD1. The CDR3 consists of 15 residues. Looked up from germline, CDR1 is SGHNT and CDR2 is YYREEE (reference sequence). Losses at the gene ends were 2 bases for V and 4 bases for J; bases not matched to a gene: 8. CDR3 sequence reads: CASSFVRQGLYGYTF. The DNA of the CDR3 is TGTGCCAGCAGCTTCGTTCGACAGGGACTCTATGGCTACACCTTC.

V is TRBV7-8 and J is TRBJ1-4; TRBD1 aligns across 9 bases. Germline assignment: CDR1 SGHVS and CDR2 FQNEAQ. The CDR3 length is 14 residues. J gave up 8 bases and V 5 bases, and 6 bases lay outside the gene matches. The CDR3 region is CASSPRQGEEKLFF. The CDR3 coding sequence is TGTGCCAGCAGCCCACGACAGGGGGAGGAAAAACTGTTTTTT.

The chain carries TRBV6-5 and TRBJ2-6; D is perhaps TRBD2 (6 bases). Germline values: CDR1 MNHEY, CDR2 SVGAGI. The CDR3 runs to 15 residues. V lost 6 bases and J lost 1, with 10 bases in between. The CDR3 sequence is CASRDYSSGANVLTF. CDR3 coding DNA: TGTGCCAGCAGGGACTACTCGTCTGGGGCCAACGTCCTGACTTTC.

The chain joins TRBV30 to TRBJ1-2, with D perhaps matching TRBD1 (6 bases). The germline V and J ends were trimmed by 4 bases and 3 bases, with 18 bases remaining between them. The germline V gene has CDR1 GTSNPN and CDR2 SVGIG (reference sequence). This CDR3 spans 15 amino acids. The CDR3 here is CAWTAGQSIYYGYTF. In DNA form, the CDR3 reads TGTGCCTGGACCGCCGGACAGTCAATCTACTATGGCTACACCTTC.

The chain's CDR3 is CASSRDRGTYLAYGYTF. The CDR3 nucleotides read TGTGCCAGCAGCCGAGACAGGGGGACCTATTTAGCCTATGGCTACACCTTC. The rearrangement joins TRBV6-6 to TRBJ1-2; 9 bases are shared with TRBD1. The CDR3 sequence is 17 residues long. Germline V lookup: CDR1 MNHNY, CDR2 SVGAGI (reference sequence). The V segment lost 6 bases and the J segment 4 bases; nucleotides outside the gene matches: 15.

The chain links TRBV10-2 to TRBJ2-2; D may be TRBD2 (5 bases). Trimming pared 6 bases from V and 2 bases from J, leaving 13 bases between. CDR1 and CDR2 (germline): WSHSY, SAAADI. The CDR3 loop spans 15 amino acids. The CDR3 nucleotides read TGCGCCAGCAGGTTGGGCGGGTTCAACACCGGGGAGCTGTTTTTT. Translated, it gives CASRLGGFNTGELFF.

J is TRBJ2-7 and V is TRBV6-5; 8 bases align to TRBD2. The CDR3 totals 14 residues. Germline CDR1 MNHEY, CDR2 SVGAGI. V dropped 4 bases and J dropped 6; count of bases not matched to a gene: 8. CDR3 sequence reads: CASSLGTRSGEQYF. CDR3 DNA: TGTGCCAGCAGTTTAGGGACTAGGTCGGGCGAGCAGTACTTC.

This clone has just a few counts. V gene TRBV6-5 combines with J gene TRBJ1-5, with D uncertain. Germline V gene data show CDR1 as MNHEY and CDR2 as SVGAGI. The CDR3 runs 14 residues. Between the trimmed V and J ends, which lost 2 bases and 3 bases, there was a span of 8 bases. The CDR3 nucleotides are TGTGCCAGCAGTTACGCCGGGTACAATCAGCCCCAGCATTTT. Protein sequence: CASSYAGYNQPQHF.

This rearrangement joins TRBV4-1 to TRBJ2-3; 13 bases are a match to TRBD2. Losses at the gene ends were 4 bases for V and 2 bases for J; bases not matched to a gene: 3. The CDR3 length is 16 residues. Germline CDR1 and CDR2: MGHRA and YSYEKL. For the CDR3, the DNA is TGCGCCAGCAGCCGGGGACTAGCGGGGTTCACAGATACGCAGTATTTT. It encodes CASSRGLAGFTDTQYF.

The chain combines TRBV6-5 with TRBJ2-5; D ambiguous. V lost 3 bases and J 5 bases, leaving 4 bases between the germline ends. The germline V gene encodes CDR1 MNHEY and CDR2 SVGAGI. The CDR3 has 11 residues. The chain's CDR3 is CASSYLETQYF. The DNA of the CDR3 is TGTGCCAGCAGTTATCTTGAGACCCAGTACTTC.

The rearrangement links TRBV9 to TRBJ2-6, with 9 bases identical to TRBD1. The CDR3 is made up of 17 amino acids. Germline lookup yields CDR1 SGDLS and CDR2 YYNGEE. With V trimmed by 3 bases and J by 1 base, 5 bases remained unmatched. The CDR3 nucleotides read TGTGCCAGCAGCGCTTACGGGACAGGGTCTGGGGCCAACGTCCTGACTTTC. Its protein product is CASSAYGTGSGANVLTF.

This chain uses TRBV5-6 with TRBJ1-1; 7 nucleotides agree with TRBD1. In germline, CDR1 is SGHDT, CDR2 YYEEEE. Trimming cost V 0 bases and J 7 bases; bases outside gene matches: 3. This CDR3 is 13 amino acids long. The CDR3 loop is CASSLVGGGEAFF. CDR3 sequence (DNA): TGTGCCAGCAGCTTGGTAGGGGGCGGTGAAGCTTTCTTT.

CDR3 nucleotide sequence: TGCGCCAGCAGCTCCAGACTAGCGGGAGCGGGCCCGGGGTCCTACGAGCAGTACTTC. This gives the protein CASSSRLAGAGPGSYEQYF. The rearrangement joins TRBV5-1 to TRBJ2-7; 12 bases line up with TRBD2. The CDR3 is made up of 19 amino acids. The V and J ends lost 3 bases and 1 base, in that order; junction bases with no gene match: 14. Germline CDR1 SGHRS, CDR2 YFSETQ.

The chain couples TRBV11-2 to TRBJ2-2, with a possible D match to TRBD1 (6 bases). This CDR3 comprises 15 residues. From germline, CDR1 is SGHAT and CDR2 FQNNGV. Deletions cut 0 bases from V and 7 bases from J, with 12 bases between. CDR3 residues: CASSLDRGNHGELFF. CDR3 in DNA: TGTGCCAGCAGCTTAGACAGGGGCAATCACGGGGAGCTGTTTTTT.

The rearrangement uses TRBV11-2 and TRBJ1-1, with no clear D. This CDR3 has 11 residues. Per the germline V gene, CDR1 is SGHAT and CDR2 is FQNNGV. The V end was cut by 0 bases, the J end by 6 bases, with 2 bases between. CDR3 region: CASSLDAEAFF. In nucleotides, the CDR3 is TGTGCCAGCAGCTTAGACGCTGAAGCTTTCTTT.

Points on this clone: Other nucleotide sequences in the sample specify the same CDR3. The gene calls are TRBV7-9 and TRBJ1-5; D unclear. Germline V gives CDR1 SEHNR, CDR2 FQNEAQ (reference sequence). The V end was cut by 1 base, the J end by 4 bases, with 5 bases between. This CDR3 contains 13 residues. The CDR3 loop reads CASSLGQNQPQHF. In DNA form, the CDR3 reads TGTGCCAGCAGCTTAGGGCAGAATCAGCCCCAGCATTTT.

The CDR3 DNA is TGTGCCAGCAGAGGGACAGGGTTTAATTCACCCCTCCACTTT. Amino acid sequence: CASRGTGFNSPLHF. The V and J genes are TRBV2 and TRBJ1-6; 9 bases are shared with TRBD1. The CDR3 loop spans 14 amino acids. CDR1 is SNHLY, CDR2 FYNNEI, per germline. The V segment lost 6 bases and the J segment 6 bases; nucleotides outside the gene matches: 3.

CDR3 bases: TGTGCCACCGCTGCCAGCTCCTACAATGAGCAGTTCTTC. Residues: CATAASSYNEQFF. This chain connects TRBV19 to TRBJ2-1; D uncertain. Germline V lookup: CDR1 LNHDA, CDR2 SQIVND (reference sequence). Trimming stripped 10 bases from V and 0 bases from J, with 10 bases between. This CDR3 region has 13 residues.

The chain is built from TRBV5-4 and TRBJ2-2; 7 bases agree with TRBD2. Germline V gene data show CDR1 as SGHNT and CDR2 as YYREEE (reference sequence). Trimming removed 5 bases from V and 0 bases from J; junction bases left unmatched: 10. This CDR3 contains 17 residues. For the CDR3, the DNA is TGTGCCAGCAGTCAAGGGCTAGCGGTGACGAACACCGGGGAGCTGTTTTTT. This sequence encodes CASSQGLAVTNTGELFF.

This chain uses TRBV19 with TRBJ1-4; D not resolved. V lost 3 bases and J 7 bases, leaving 12 bases between the germline ends. CDR3 length equals 14 residues. Germline CDR1 and CDR2: LNHDA and SQIVND (reference sequence). The CDR3 nucleotides read TGTGCCAGTAGTATGTACGGGATAGGTGAAAAACTGTTTTTT. Translation: CASSMYGIGEKLFF.

The rearrangement uses TRBV9 and TRBJ2-2, with TRBD2 matching over 10 bases. The germline V gene has CDR1 SGDLS and CDR2 YYNGEE. The CDR3 sequence is 15 residues long. V shed 6 bases and J 5 bases; nucleotides not matched to a gene: 7. CDR3: CASTGPSGSTGELFF. In DNA, the CDR3 is TGTGCCAGCACCGGGCCTAGCGGGAGTACCGGGGAGCTGTTTTTT.

V gene TRBV10-1 combines with J gene TRBJ2-1; 10 positions match TRBD2. The CDR3 is 15 amino acids. The ends lost 3 bases at V and 1 base at J; junction bases unmatched: 0. CDR1 WNHNN and CDR2 SYGVQD come from the germline V gene (reference sequence). The CDR3 loop reads CASSDSGRSYNEQFF. The DNA for the CDR3 is TGCGCCAGCAGTGATAGCGGGAGGTCCTACAATGAGCAGTTCTTC.

V usage is TRBV6-2 or TRBV6-3 and J usage is TRBJ2-7; 10 nucleotides align to TRBD2. The CDR3 contains 16 residues. Germline CDR1 MNHEY, CDR2 SVGEGT. Trimming took 3 bases from V and 0 from J; bases not matched to a gene: 5. The CDR3 coding sequence is TGTGCCAGCAGTTATAGTCTAGCGGGGGCCTCCTACGAGCAGTACTTC. Translated, it gives CASSYSLAGASYEQYF.

The chain uses TRBV3-1 (or the pseudogene TRBV3-2) and TRBJ1-2; D gene uncertain. The CDR3 length is 15 residues. V shed 4 bases and J shed 0 bases, with 12 bases lying between them. Germline CDR1 reads LGHDT; CDR2 reads YNNKEL (reference sequence). The CDR3 loop reads CASSPPHLANYGYTF. For the CDR3, the DNA is TGTGCCAGCAGCCCCCCCCATTTAGCTAACTATGGCTACACCTTC.

The gene calls are TRBV21-1 and TRBJ2-1; the DNA was not used to check the table's D call, TRBD2. TRBV21-1 is a pseudogene. This CDR3 comprises 16 residues. This CDR3 reads CASSIIRVSSYNEQFF. The CDR3, as DNA: TGTGCCAGCAGCATTATCCGGGTCAGTTCCTACAATGAGCAGTTCTTC.

Here the CDR3 reads CASSPTSGRTKNTGELFF. The CDR3 DNA reads as TGTGCCAGCTCACCGACTAGCGGGAGGACCAAGAACACCGGGGAGCTGTTTTTT. The chain links TRBV18 to TRBJ2-2; 13 bases agree with TRBD2. With 3 bases clipped from V and 1 base from J, the junction kept 5 bases outside the gene matches. The CDR3 totals 18 residues. Looked up from germline, CDR1 is KGHSH and CDR2 is LQKENI. Full variable domain (rest looked up from reference TRBV18 and TRBJ2-2): NAGVMQNPRHLVRRRGQEARLRCSPMKGHSHVYWYRQLPEEGLKFMVYLQKENIIDESGMPKERFSAEFPKEGPSILRIQQVVRGDSAAYFCASSPTSGRTKNTGELFFGEGSRLTVL.

The rearrangement uses TRBV7-9 and TRBJ2-5; 9 bases are shared with TRBD2. The CDR3 length is 16 residues. Germline V CDR1 and CDR2: SEHNR, FQNEAQ (reference sequence). V gave up 1 base and J gave up 5 bases; unmatched junction bases: 8. Here the CDR3 DNA reads TGTGCCAGCAGCTTAGTGCCTAGCGGGAAGGCGGAGACCCAGTACTTC. Encoded protein: CASSLVPSGKAETQYF.